This TCR beta chain is from a study of blood T cell repertoires in COVID-19. Trimming took off 6 bases at V and 5 bases at J, with 10 bases between the two ends. The CDR3 is made up of 13 amino acids. Germline values: CDR1 MNHEY, CDR2 SVGAGI. Only in-frame clones appear in the TCRdb table, and some are missing; sequencing was by immunoSEQ multiplex PCR. The table shows about 55,000 clones, with 80% to 90% occurring only once. Sequenced: peripheral blood. The TCR originated in an older man with acute or convalescent COVID-19. This chain joins TRBV6-5 and TRBJ1-4; possibly TRBD1 for D (6 bases). The CDR3 spells CASRDQGNEKLFF. The CDR3 DNA sequence: TGTGCCAGCAGGGACCAGGGGAATGAAAAACTGTTTTTT.